This T cell receptor (beta chain) comes out of a study of T cell responses to AZD1222 COVID-19 vaccine. General study points: With two AZD1222 doses given, Spike-specific TCR breadth and depth both rose. Females made up more of the donors, who were largely white British, and clonal diversity may have come out too low.

To note about this clone: What it binds is unknown.

Assay: immunoSEQ multiplex PCR; the TCRdb copy retains only in-frame clones and omits some. This sample has around 140,000 clones; 90% to 95% occur once, and the top ten carry 1.6%. V was cut by 8 bases and J by 8 bases, with 19 bases left in between. Germline V lookup: CDR1 SEHNR, CDR2 FQNEAQ (reference sequence). CDR3 length: 15 amino acids. The material was peripheral blood, obtained on day 0 of AZD1222 vaccination. The chain employs TRBV7-9 and TRBJ1-6; D is ambiguous. This sequence originates from an adult in good health. CDR3 residues: CASGDVRLTYSPLHF. The CDR3 nucleotides read TGTGCCAGCGGAGACGTACGTTTGACTTATTCACCCCTCCACTTT.